This T cell receptor (beta chain) was identified during a study of cytomegalovirus exposure and HLA in healthy donors (dated by TCRdb to the late 2010s). Background on the whole study: According to an earlier analysis of 587 of the donors, 150 million to 200 million T cells yielded 120 million or so unique TCR beta sequences and around 280 Gb of sequence data. An early release covering about 600 HLA-typed donors comprised approximately 300 gigabases of sequencing data and roughly 85 million unique TCR sequences. Of the 300 to 400 genotyped donors, about 80% fell in the genetic ancestry cluster associated with self-reported Caucasian donors. The aim of the study was to test whether cataloging public T cell receptors could identify signatures of past pathogen exposure. The study profiled the T cell repertoires of under 700 subjects by immunosequencing and related them to cytomegalovirus serostatus. A separate validation cohort of 90 to 150 different subjects was used in addition to the 666-subject first cohort. High-throughput TCR immunosequencing, statistical association of individual TCRs with disease status, and machine learning were combined to predict cytomegalovirus infection status. To study patterns of TCR occurrence, a later analysis re-analyzed previously published TCR beta repertoires from 666 donors and added high-resolution HLA genotyping. Rather than using new phenotypic data, the later analysis identified candidate immune exposures from TCR beta sequences and from how often those sequences occurred across donors. An earlier analysis of several hundred of the donors applied high-throughput TCR beta sequencing to assess whether each TCR beta V gene segment acted as functional or pseudogenic. Donor age, sex, ethnicity and CMV serostatus were compiled alongside the repertoire data. In a later genetic analysis, genome-wide SNP genotypes for about 55% of the 666 donors were used, and that subset was treated as a discovery cohort. Every discovery cohort repertoire had been produced on one sequencing platform. HLA typing included class I and class II loci at four-digit resolution. The number of donors typed differed by locus, with about 629-640 for A, B, C, DRB1 and DQB1, roughly 520 for DQA1, 600 to 610 for DPA1, and approximately 470 for DPB1. About five DR-DQ haplotypes were handled as single units for association and clustering because linkage in the cohort was strong. Among about 400 genotyped donors of the cohort, an average of roughly 230,000 unique TCR beta nucleotide sequences was sequenced per donor, of which approximately 18% were non-productive.

About this clone itself: Its antigen is unknown. The sample holds no much larger clone one base away, and base qualities are not on file.

The library relied on the immunoSEQ multiplex PCR assay. A mixture of 60 forward primers for TCR Vbeta segments and 13 reverse primers for TCR Jbeta segments was used in the multiplex PCR. A multiplex PCR assay on genomic DNA amplified the CDR3 region of rearranged TCR beta genes. The Illumina HiSeq System was used to sequence the amplified TCR beta libraries as 87-base-pair reads. From the authors' description of their analysis: In a later analysis, approximately 74 million unique TCR beta chains were counted across the 650 to 750 repertoires, and roughly 9.9 million of these chains were shared by at least two donors. Raw reads were error-corrected and collapsed into unique sequences by a nearest-neighbor algorithm in which closely related sequences were merged to remove PCR and sequencing errors. V, D and J gene segments were assigned by aligning CDR3 sequences to IMGT reference sequences. Each retained sequence needed at least a six-nucleotide match to both a V gene segment and a J gene segment. Rearrangements were called productive when the CDR3 lacked stop codons and stayed in frame with V and J; all others were non-productive. CDR3 was defined according to IMGT convention as the region running from the second conserved V-encoded cysteine to the conserved J-encoded phenylalanine. Sequences without an unambiguous match to a single V gene segment were excluded from the earlier analysis of 500 to 700 of the donors. An earlier analysis of around 600 of the donors classified V segments as functional when productive rearrangements were above 56.7% and as segregating when the standard deviation between donors was above 5%. To diagnose cytomegalovirus status from the catalog of TCR beta chain sequences, a statistical classification framework was built. In a later analysis, V and J genes were assigned by comparing TCR nucleotide sequences against IMGT/GENE-DB human TR gene sequences. In a later analysis, CDR3 sequences and most-parsimonious VDJ recombination scenarios were assigned using the TCRdist pipeline. A later analysis defined each TCR beta chain by its CDR3 amino acid sequence plus V-gene family, and excluded reads lacking a unique V-gene family. A later analysis removed 592 highly shared, low-generation-probability nucleotide sequences to deal with suspected cross-contamination and a sequencing artifact. In a later analysis, a clonal expansion index for each public chain was calculated from normalized within-repertoire ranks of inferred template counts. In a later analysis, generation probabilities were computed using a VDJ recombination model fitted to out-of-frame rearrangements, and the results were checked against IGoR. In a later analysis, TCR-TCR, TCR-HLA and TCR-CMV co-occurrence was scored with hypergeometric tests, and a repertoire-size bias correction was applied to TCR pairs. False discovery rates were estimated in a later analysis by permuting HLA or CMV assignments 20 times. In a later analysis, co-occurring TCRs were grouped with DBSCAN, and TCRdist sequence similarity was added when clustering was performed within HLA-allele-positive subsets. For co-occurrence clustering, repertoires with fewer than 30,000 or more than 120,000 public chains were excluded, along with about five repertoires with anomalous nucleotide sharing. The immuneACCESS repertoire file appears here via TCRdb, limited to in-frame rearrangements. These files lack a portion of the clones; in checked studies, under half of the deficit traces to unresolved V genes, and the cause of the others is not known. V and J calls and clone size are given by that table; D and trimming were obtained from the DNA. The sample contains about 110,000 clones, approximately 80% of them found a single time. Of the sample, less than 7.5% falls within the top ten clones.

Study-wide conclusions, independent of this receptor: In a later analysis, about 17,000 TCR beta sequences were associated with specific HLA alleles at a false discovery rate of 0.05. A further reported finding was that TCR beta sequences accurately predicted the HLA-A and HLA-B alleles for most subjects in the first cohort. Some IMGT-functional V segments, including TRBV6-2 and TRBV6-3, could not be distinguished by the 87-base-pair reads and were therefore excluded. A cluster of highly shared sequence variants was judged likely to be a technical artifact of the sequencing pipeline. For the cohort, immune exposure information was limited to CMV serostatus. Most CMV-associated TCR beta chains appeared to be HLA-restricted in a later analysis, and the HLA associations seemed to be driven largely by CMV exposure. In an earlier analysis of under 600 of the donors, most TCR beta V segments were observed in productive rearrangements about 90% or about 30% of the time, broadly matching IMGT annotations. In a later analysis, TCR association rates were found to vary across HLA loci, with the most associated TCRs seen for DRB1 alleles and the fewest for HLA-C alleles. The classifier was reported to diagnose cytomegalovirus status with high specificity and sensitivity in both the original cohort and the validation cohort. Linkage disequilibrium might explain the correlated functional status among segregating V segments, but an unknown experimental factor could not be excluded. Most TCR sequences were observed very rarely across donors, whereas some public TCRs were present in many individuals. Presence/absence analyses assumed roughly uniform sequencing depth across donors, an assumption that may not hold. The authors suggested that the approach could potentially be generalized to other disease states and immunological phenotypes. A total of 150 to 200 TCR beta chains were listed by the study as associated with cytomegalovirus. When HLA alleles, especially DR and DQ, strongly co-occurred, TCR associations were difficult to assign to individual alleles. This cohort had only TCR beta chains sequenced, and the lack of alpha or paired-chain data limited which features could be detected. According to a later genetic analysis, donors in an Asian-associated ancestry cluster had fewer N-insertions in productive TCRs than the roughly 700-donor mean. In a later analysis, several top co-occurrence clusters were reported to appear linked to parvovirus B19, influenza, CMV and Epstein-Barr virus. Because HLA typing was missing for some donors at each locus, association tests included only the typed subset. V-gene and J-gene trimming of TCR beta chains was associated with a missense DCLRE1C variant in a later genetic analysis, and the association was replicated in an independent cohort. Compared with equally common non-associated chains, HLA-associated TCR beta chains in a later analysis were more clonally expanded and had lower generation probabilities. The earlier analysis of almost 600 of the donors excluded some 15 rarely observed V segments, including chromosome 9 orphons, because counts were too low. In vitro tests confirmed that three of the cytomegalovirus-associated TCR beta chains recognize cytomegalovirus antigens.

The germline ends are 22 bases apart after V is trimmed by 4 bases and J by 4 bases. From a lookup of the germline V gene, CDR1 and CDR2 are SGHRS and YFSETQ. From the cysteine up to the phenylalanine, the CDR3 has a length of 17 residues. Only the CDR3 region is kept as DNA, spanning 51 bases read in frame from base 1. The cohort comprised fewer than 750 healthy bone marrow donors. All cohort members were sampled while nominally healthy, although unrecorded immune exposures were likely present. The donor tested CMV seropositive, placing the donor among the 310 or so seropositive members of the cohort. A peripheral blood sample was provided by each donor, and peripheral blood mononuclear cells were used for TCR beta sequencing. The Qiagen DNeasy Blood Extraction Kit was used to extract genomic DNA from the blood cell samples.

The material sequenced was PBMCs. Recombination linked TRBV5-1 to TRBJ2-3, and the D gene may be TRBD1, 5 bases matching. This sequence originates from a man aged 25-45 years in good health and CMV-seropositive. In nucleotide form, the sequence is TGCGCCAGCAGCGCCGGCCCCCCTGGTCAGGGTGCAGATACGCAGTATTTT. This sequence encodes CASSAGPPGQGADTQYF.